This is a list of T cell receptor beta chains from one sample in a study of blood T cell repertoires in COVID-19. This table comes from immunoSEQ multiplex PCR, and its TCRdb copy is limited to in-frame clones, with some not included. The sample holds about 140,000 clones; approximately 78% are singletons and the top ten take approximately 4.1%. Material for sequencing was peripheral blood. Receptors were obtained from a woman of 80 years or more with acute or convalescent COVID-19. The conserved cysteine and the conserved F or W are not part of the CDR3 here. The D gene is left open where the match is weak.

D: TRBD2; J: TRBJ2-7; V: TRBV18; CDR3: ASSEGLASTYEQY
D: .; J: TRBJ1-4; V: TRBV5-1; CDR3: ASSLTGREEKLF
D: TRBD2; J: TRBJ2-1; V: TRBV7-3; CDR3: ASSPSPTSGGYNEQF
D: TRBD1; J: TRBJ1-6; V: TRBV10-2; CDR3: ASMRGQGYSPLH
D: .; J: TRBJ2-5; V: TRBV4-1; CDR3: ASSQMGGPRGTQY
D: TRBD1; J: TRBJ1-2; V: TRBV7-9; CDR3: ASRPITGGYGYT
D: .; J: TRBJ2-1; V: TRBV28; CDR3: ASSLGQRREQF
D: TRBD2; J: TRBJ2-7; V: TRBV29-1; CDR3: SARTSGSYEQY
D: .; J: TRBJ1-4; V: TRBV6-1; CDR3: ASSDRGGATNEKLF
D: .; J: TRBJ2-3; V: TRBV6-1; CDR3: ASSELLPLPDTQY
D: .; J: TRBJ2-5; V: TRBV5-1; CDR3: ASSLTVGGWETQY
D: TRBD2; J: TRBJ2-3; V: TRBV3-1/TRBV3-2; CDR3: ASSRLAGDTQY
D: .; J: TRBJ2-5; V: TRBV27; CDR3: ASSQYTGGGRETQY
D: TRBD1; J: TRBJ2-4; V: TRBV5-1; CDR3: ASSHGTGRSKNIQY
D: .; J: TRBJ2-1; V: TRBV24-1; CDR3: ATTDSSYNEQF
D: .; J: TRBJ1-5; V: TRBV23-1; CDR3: ASSLGNRVRQPQH
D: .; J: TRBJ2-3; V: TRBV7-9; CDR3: ASSLGAPRFTDTQY
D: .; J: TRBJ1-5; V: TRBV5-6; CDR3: ASSYGHYSNQPQH
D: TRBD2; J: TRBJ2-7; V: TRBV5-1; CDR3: ASSPWEGLAGDEQY
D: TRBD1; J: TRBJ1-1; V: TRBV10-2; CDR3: ATEDRGRGFTEAF